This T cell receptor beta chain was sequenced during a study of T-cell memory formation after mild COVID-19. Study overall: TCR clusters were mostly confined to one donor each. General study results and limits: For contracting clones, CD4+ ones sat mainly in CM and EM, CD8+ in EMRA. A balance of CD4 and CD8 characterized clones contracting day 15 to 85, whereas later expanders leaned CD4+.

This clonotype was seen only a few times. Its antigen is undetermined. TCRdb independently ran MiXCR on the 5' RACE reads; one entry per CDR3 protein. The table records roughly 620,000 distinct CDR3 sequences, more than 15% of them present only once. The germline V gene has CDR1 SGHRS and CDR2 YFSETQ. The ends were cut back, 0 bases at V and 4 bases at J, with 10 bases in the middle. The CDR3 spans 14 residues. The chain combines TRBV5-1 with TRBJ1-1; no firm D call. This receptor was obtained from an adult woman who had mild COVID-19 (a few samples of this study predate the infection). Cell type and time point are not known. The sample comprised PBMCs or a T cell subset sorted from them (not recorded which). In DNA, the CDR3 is TGCGCCAGCAGCTTGGAGGTGGGAGGCACTGAAGCTTTCTTT. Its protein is CASSLEVGGTEAFF. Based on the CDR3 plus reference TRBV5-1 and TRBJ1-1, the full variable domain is KAGVTQTPRYLIKTRGQQVTLSCSPISGHRSVSWYQQTPGQGLQFLFEYFSETQRNKGNFPGRFSGRQFSNSRSEMNVSTLELGDSALYLCASSLEVGGTEAFFGQGTRLTVV.